This is a list of T cell receptor beta chains from one sample in a study of CD8 T cells in Susac syndrome. TCRdb redid the calling of the immunoSEQ multiplex PCR reads with MiXCR, one entry per CDR3 protein. The table lists 70,000 to 95,000 distinct CDR3 sequences, 94% of them singletons. Sequences were obtained from CD8+ T cells from PBMCs. The source of these receptors is a human donor with Susac syndrome. The CDR3 runs from the conserved cysteine through the conserved F or W. D genes are given only for firm matches. The size of a clone is reported for some rows only, either as once, few or many, or as a class for expanded clones.

CDR3: CASSQDPYSYEQYF
DNA: TGCGCCAGCAGCCAAGATCCCTATTCCTACGAGCAGTACTTC
D: -
size: -
V: TRBV4-1
length: 14
J: TRBJ2-7

CDR3: CASSELQGPFGDEQFF
DNA: TGTGCCAGCAGCGAGTTACAGGGGCCGTTCGGGGATGAGCAGTTCTTC
D: TRBD1
size: -
V: TRBV2
length: 16
J: TRBJ2-1

CDR3: CASSLAVGATQYF
DNA: TGTGCCAGCAGCTTAGCGGTAGGGGCTACGCAGTATTTT
D: -
size: -
V: TRBV7-2
length: 13
J: TRBJ2-3

CDR3: CAWSVTGYEQYF
DNA: TGTGCCTGGAGCGTAACAGGCTACGAGCAGTACTTC
D: -
size: -
V: TRBV30
length: 12
J: TRBJ2-7

CDR3: CASSFPRLQETQYF
DNA: TGTGCCAGCAGCTTTCCCAGGCTACAAGAGACCCAGTACTTC
D: -
size: -
V: TRBV7-9
length: 14
J: TRBJ2-5

CDR3: CASSDSETVYTEAFF
DNA: TGTGCCAGCAGTGACTCCGAGACAGTTTACACTGAAGCTTTCTTT
D: -
size: -
V: TRBV2
length: 15
J: TRBJ1-1

CDR3: CASSLRLAGRETQYF
DNA: TGTGCCAGCAGTTTAAGACTAGCGGGTCGAGAGACCCAGTACTTC
D: TRBD2
size: -
V: TRBV28
length: 15
J: TRBJ2-5

CDR3: CASSGESFYEQYF
DNA: TGTGCCAGCTCAGGGGAGAGCTTCTACGAGCAGTACTTC
D: -
size: -
V: TRBV7-6
length: 13
J: TRBJ2-7

CDR3: CATSKDRGNSPLHF
DNA: TGTGCCACCAGCAAAGACAGAGGAAATTCACCCCTCCACTTT
D: -
size: -
V: TRBV15
length: 14
J: TRBJ1-6

CDR3: CSASFSPEQPQHF
DNA: TGCAGTGCTAGTTTCTCCCCGGAGCAGCCCCAGCATTTT
D: -
size: once
V: TRBV20-1
length: 13
J: TRBJ1-5

CDR3: CASSMPDTQYF
DNA: TGTGCCAGTAGTATGCCAGATACGCAGTATTTT
D: -
size: -
V: TRBV19
length: 11
J: TRBJ2-3

CDR3: CASSLAEGTGQEAFF
DNA: TGTGCCAGCAGCTTAGCGGAAGGGACAGGCCAAGAAGCTTTCTTT
D: TRBD1
size: -
V: TRBV7-9
length: 15
J: TRBJ1-1

CDR3: CASSQGLEDRGRPSSYEQYF
DNA: TGTGCCAGCAGCCAAGGTTTAGAAGACAGGGGGCGCCCGAGCTCCTACGAGCAGTACTTC
D: TRBD1
size: -
V: TRBV4-2
length: 20
J: TRBJ2-7

CDR3: CASSNTGVAKNIQYF
DNA: TGTGCCAGCAGCAACACGGGGGTAGCCAAAAACATTCAGTACTTC
D: -
size: -
V: TRBV13
length: 15
J: TRBJ2-4

CDR3: CASSLVAERETQYF
DNA: TGTGCCAGCAGTTTAGTGGCAGAGAGAGAGACCCAGTACTTC
D: -
size: -
V: TRBV28
length: 14
J: TRBJ2-5

CDR3: CASSLWGERQDTQYF
DNA: TGTGCCAGCAGCTTGTGGGGGGAGAGGCAAGATACGCAGTATTTT
D: -
size: -
V: TRBV5-4
length: 15
J: TRBJ2-3

CDR3: CAKGTSGGPTDTQYF
DNA: TGTGCCAAAGGGACTAGCGGGGGCCCCACAGATACGCAGTATTTT
D: TRBD2
size: -
V: TRBV2
length: 15
J: TRBJ2-3

CDR3: CASSPGWGGTDTQYF
DNA: TGTGCCAGCAGTCCAGGGTGGGGCGGCACAGATACGCAGTATTTT
D: -
size: -
V: TRBV2
length: 15
J: TRBJ2-3

CDR3: CASTSWVLTGLLTEAFF
DNA: TGTGCCAGCACCTCCTGGGTTTTGACAGGACTCCTCACTGAAGCTTTCTTT
D: -
size: -
V: TRBV28
length: 17
J: TRBJ1-1

CDR3: CATSRGKGPGNTIYF
DNA: TGTGCCACCAGCAGAGGGAAAGGGCCTGGGAACACCATATATTTT
D: -
size: -
V: TRBV15
length: 15
J: TRBJ1-3

CDR3: CASRIRAGGAHQPQHF
DNA: TGTGCCAGCAGGATAAGAGCGGGCGGCGCTCATCAGCCCCAGCATTTT
D: -
size: -
V: TRBV27
length: 16
J: TRBJ1-5

CDR3: CASSSSAGGAFTDTQYF
DNA: TGTGCCAGCAGCTCGTCCGCCGGGGGCGCTTTCACAGATACGCAGTATTTT
D: -
size: -
V: TRBV13
length: 17
J: TRBJ2-3

CDR3: CSASGQVTDTQYF
DNA: TGCAGTGCTAGTGGACAGGTTACAGATACGCAGTATTTT
D: TRBD1
size: -
V: TRBV20-1
length: 13
J: TRBJ2-3

CDR3: CASSLSGSRTDTQYF
DNA: TGTGCCAGCAGCTTATCCGGTTCCCGCACAGATACGCAGTATTTT
D: -
size: -
V: TRBV7-3
length: 15
J: TRBJ2-3

CDR3: CASSPGPISTDTQYF
DNA: TGTGCCAGCAGCCCCGGACCTATTAGCACAGATACGCAGTATTTT
D: -
size: -
V: TRBV7-8
length: 15
J: TRBJ2-3

CDR3: CASSWGQGATGELFF
DNA: TGCGCCAGCAGCTGGGGACAGGGAGCCACCGGGGAGCTGTTTTTT
D: TRBD1
size: few
V: TRBV5-1
length: 15
J: TRBJ2-2

CDR3: CSARDYGQGAYQETQYF
DNA: TGCAGTGCTAGAGATTACGGACAGGGGGCTTACCAAGAGACCCAGTACTTC
D: TRBD1
size: -
V: TRBV20-1
length: 17
J: TRBJ2-5

CDR3: CASSQGDSGSYEQYF
DNA: TGTGCCAGCAGCCAAGGGGATAGCGGCTCCTACGAGCAGTACTTC
D: -
size: -
V: TRBV4-2
length: 15
J: TRBJ2-7

CDR3: CASRNDYSGNEQFF
DNA: TGTGCCAGCAGAAACGACTACTCCGGGAATGAGCAGTTCTTC
D: -
size: once
V: TRBV12-3/TRBV12-4
length: 14
J: TRBJ2-1

CDR3: CASRAGTYGYTF
DNA: TGTGCCAGCAGAGCAGGGACCTATGGCTACACCTTC
D: -
size: -
V: TRBV13
length: 12
J: TRBJ1-2

CDR3: CASSEDFRGMNTEAFF
DNA: TGTGCCAGCAGCGAAGACTTCAGGGGGATGAACACTGAAGCTTTCTTT
D: TRBD1
size: -
V: TRBV9
length: 16
J: TRBJ1-1

CDR3: CASSLYGTQYF
DNA: TGTGCCAGCAGCTTATATGGTACGCAGTATTTT
D: -
size: -
V: TRBV7-8
length: 11
J: TRBJ2-3

CDR3: CASSHDNSYEQYF
DNA: TGCGCCAGCAGCCACGACAACTCCTACGAGCAGTACTTC
D: -
size: -
V: TRBV5-1
length: 13
J: TRBJ2-7

CDR3: CASSLDLQDTGELFF
DNA: TGTGCCAGCAGCTTAGATCTACAGGACACCGGGGAGCTGTTTTTT
D: -
size: -
V: TRBV11-2
length: 15
J: TRBJ2-2

CDR3: CSYQDSNEKLFF
DNA: TGCAGCTATCAAGACAGCAATGAAAAACTGTTTTTT
D: -
size: -
V: TRBV29-1
length: 12
J: TRBJ1-4

CDR3: CANTGTGLDSETQYF
DNA: TGTGCCAACACCGGGACAGGGCTTGATTCAGAGACCCAGTACTTC
D: TRBD1
size: -
V: TRBV2
length: 15
J: TRBJ2-5

CDR3: CASSPTGELEDEQFF
DNA: TGTGCCAGCAGCCCCACAGGGGAACTTGAGGATGAGCAGTTCTTC
D: TRBD1
size: -
V: TRBV7-8
length: 15
J: TRBJ2-1

CDR3: CASSDVLGLRETQYF
DNA: TGTGCCAGCAGTGATGTACTAGGGTTGCGGGAGACCCAGTACTTC
D: -
size: once
V: TRBV2
length: 15
J: TRBJ2-5

CDR3: CASRPQGAGELFF
DNA: TGTGCCAGCAGACCTCAGGGAGCCGGGGAGCTGTTTTTT
D: -
size: -
V: TRBV7-3
length: 13
J: TRBJ2-2

CDR3: CASSQDLPDSYEQYF
DNA: TGTGCCAGCAGCCAAGATCTTCCGGATTCCTACGAGCAGTACTTC
D: -
size: -
V: TRBV4-2
length: 15
J: TRBJ2-7

CDR3: CATSTGGETQYF
DNA: TGTGCCACGTCGACAGGAGGAGAGACCCAGTACTTC
D: -
size: -
V: TRBV6-5
length: 12
J: TRBJ2-5

CDR3: CSVDSAYWGQETQFF
DNA: TGCAGCGTTGATTCGGCCTATTGGGGCCAAGAGACCCAGTTCTTC
D: -
size: once
V: TRBV29-1
length: 15
J: TRBJ2-1

CDR3: CASSDPLQGAPIYGYTF
DNA: TGTGCCAGCAGCGACCCCCTACAGGGGGCTCCTATCTATGGCTACACCTTC
D: TRBD1
size: -
V: TRBV7-9
length: 17
J: TRBJ1-2

CDR3: CSAREWGATDTQYF
DNA: TGCAGTGCTAGAGAATGGGGCGCCACAGATACGCAGTATTTT
D: -
size: -
V: TRBV20-1
length: 14
J: TRBJ2-3

CDR3: CASRDPSTYEQYF
DNA: TGTGCCAGCAGGGATCCCTCGACCTACGAGCAGTACTTC
D: -
size: -
V: TRBV28
length: 13
J: TRBJ2-7